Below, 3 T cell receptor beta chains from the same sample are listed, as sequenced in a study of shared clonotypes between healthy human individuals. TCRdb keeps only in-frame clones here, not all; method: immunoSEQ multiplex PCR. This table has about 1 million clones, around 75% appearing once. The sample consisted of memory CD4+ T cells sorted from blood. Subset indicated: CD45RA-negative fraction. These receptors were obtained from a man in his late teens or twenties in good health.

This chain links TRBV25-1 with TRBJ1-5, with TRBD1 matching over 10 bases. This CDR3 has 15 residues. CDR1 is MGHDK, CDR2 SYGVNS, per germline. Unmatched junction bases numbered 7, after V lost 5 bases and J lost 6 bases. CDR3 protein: CASSPPGTGVQPQHF. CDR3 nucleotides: TGTGCCAGCAGTCCACCCGGGACAGGGGTTCAGCCCCAGCATTTT.

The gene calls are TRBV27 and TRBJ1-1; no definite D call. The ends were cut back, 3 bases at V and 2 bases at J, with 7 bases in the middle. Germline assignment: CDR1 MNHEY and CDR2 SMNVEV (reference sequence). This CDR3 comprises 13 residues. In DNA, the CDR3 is TGTGCCAGCAGTTTGTCATTTAACACTGAAGCTTTCTTT. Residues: CASSLSFNTEAFF.

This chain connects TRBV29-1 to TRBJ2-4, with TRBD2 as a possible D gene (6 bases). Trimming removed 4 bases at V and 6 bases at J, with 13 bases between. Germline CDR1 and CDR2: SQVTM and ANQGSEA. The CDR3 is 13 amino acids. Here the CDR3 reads CSVVGDSGNIQYF. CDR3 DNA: TGCAGCGTTGTTGGGGACTCGGGAAACATTCAGTACTTC.